The T cell receptor (beta chain) described here comes from a study of blood T cell repertoires in COVID-19. Study at large: Sites across the United States, Italy and Spain contributed samples from acute and convalescent COVID-19. T cells, B-cell-depleted T cells, or PBMCs supplied cDNA or gDNA.

There are 13 residues in the CDR3. Germline assignment: CDR1 GTSNPN and CDR2 SVGIG (reference sequence). Points on this clone: A read error may produce the germline difference seen at one junction end.

Original processing methods: Estimates of nucleated cell counts were drawn from the amplification of reference gene primers. Sequencing was performed with immunoSEQ multiplex PCR; in TCRdb, only in-frame clones are kept and a portion is missing. The V and J calls and clone size come from that table; D and trimming were worked out from the DNA. The sample has tens of thousands of clones, roughly 86% seen once. V is TRBV30 and J is TRBJ1-1; D ambiguous. This receptor was taken from a human donor in a cohort sampled during active COVID-19. The sequenced sample consisted of peripheral blood. CDR3 nucleotide sequence: TGTGCCTGGAGTGCACTGCAAAACAGTGAAGCTTTCTTT. Translated: CAWSALQNSEAFF.